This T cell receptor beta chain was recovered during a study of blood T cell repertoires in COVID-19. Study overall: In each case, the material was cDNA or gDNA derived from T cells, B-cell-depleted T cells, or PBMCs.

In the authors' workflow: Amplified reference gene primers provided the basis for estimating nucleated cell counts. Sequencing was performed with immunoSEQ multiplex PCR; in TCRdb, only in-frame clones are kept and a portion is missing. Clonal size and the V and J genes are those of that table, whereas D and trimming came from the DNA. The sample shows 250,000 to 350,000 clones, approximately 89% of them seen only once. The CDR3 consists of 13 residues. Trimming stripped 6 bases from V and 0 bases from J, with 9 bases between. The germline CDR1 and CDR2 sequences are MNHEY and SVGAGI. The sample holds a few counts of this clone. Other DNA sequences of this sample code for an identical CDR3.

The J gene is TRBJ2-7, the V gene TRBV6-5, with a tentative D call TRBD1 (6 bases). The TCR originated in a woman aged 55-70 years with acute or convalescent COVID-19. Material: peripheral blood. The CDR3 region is CASRDRSSYEQYF. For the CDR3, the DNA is TGTGCCAGCAGGGACAGAAGCTCCTACGAGCAGTACTTC.